This TCR beta chain was identified in a study of memory CD4+ T cells and cytomegalovirus serostatus. Single viable CD3+CD4+CD8-CD45RO+ cells were sorted as the memory CD4+ T cells. The study's findings and limits: Each of approximately 73 CMV-associated TCRbeta sequences occurred in one to five individuals.

As concerns this clone: Its cognate antigen is unknown.

Data came from immunoSEQ multiplex PCR; TCRdb stores just in-frame clones and leaves some out. The table includes 46,000 or so clones, under 80% detected once. V lost 6 bases and J lost 0, with 15 bases in between. The CDR3 covers 15 residues. CDR1 is MNHNS and CDR2 is SASEGT in the germline V gene. The sample comprised memory CD4+ T cells from blood. V gene TRBV6-1 combines with J gene TRBJ2-7; D is tentatively TRBD1 or TRBD2 (5 bases each). This sequence was found in an adult in good health and CMV-seronegative. This CDR3 is CASSPGDPSSYEQYF. Here the CDR3 DNA reads TGTGCCAGCAGCCCTGGGGACCCTAGCTCCTACGAGCAGTACTTC.